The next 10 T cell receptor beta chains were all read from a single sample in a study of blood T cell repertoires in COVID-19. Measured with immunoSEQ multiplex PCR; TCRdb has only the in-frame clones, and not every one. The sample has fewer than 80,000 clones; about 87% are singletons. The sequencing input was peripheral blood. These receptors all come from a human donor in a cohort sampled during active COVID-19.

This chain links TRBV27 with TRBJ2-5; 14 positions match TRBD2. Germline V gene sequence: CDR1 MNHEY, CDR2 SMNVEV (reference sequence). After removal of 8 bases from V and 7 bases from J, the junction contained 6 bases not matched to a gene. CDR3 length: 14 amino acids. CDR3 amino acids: CASGTSGSKVTQYF. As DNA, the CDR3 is TGTGCCAGCGGGACTAGCGGGAGCAAGGTGACCCAGTACTTC.

This CDR3 reads CATSREAGSGNTIYF. DNA of the CDR3: TGTGCCACCAGCAGGGAGGCCGGCTCTGGAAACACCATATATTTT. The chain links TRBV15 to TRBJ1-3; D uncertain. V lost 3 bases and J lost 0, with 9 bases in between. CDR3 size: 15 residues. CDR1 is LNHNV, CDR2 YYDKDF, per germline (reference sequence).

CDR3 in amino acids: CASSSQLRDQGETQYF. The CDR3 nucleotides read TGTGCCAGCAGCTCCCAGCTGCGGGATCAGGGAGAGACCCAGTACTTC. This chain links TRBV5-5 with TRBJ2-5; D possibly corresponds to TRBD2 (6 bases). This CDR3 is built from 16 residues. V gave up 3 bases and J gave up 4 bases, with 19 bases separating them. CDR1 is SGHKS, CDR2 YYEKEE, per germline (reference sequence).

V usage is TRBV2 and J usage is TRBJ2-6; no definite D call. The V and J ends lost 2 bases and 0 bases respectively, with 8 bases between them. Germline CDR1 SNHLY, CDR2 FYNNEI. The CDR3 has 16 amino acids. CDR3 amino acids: CASSEKWSSGANVLTF. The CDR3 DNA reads TGTGCCAGCAGTGAAAAGTGGAGCTCTGGGGCCAACGTCCTGACTTTC.

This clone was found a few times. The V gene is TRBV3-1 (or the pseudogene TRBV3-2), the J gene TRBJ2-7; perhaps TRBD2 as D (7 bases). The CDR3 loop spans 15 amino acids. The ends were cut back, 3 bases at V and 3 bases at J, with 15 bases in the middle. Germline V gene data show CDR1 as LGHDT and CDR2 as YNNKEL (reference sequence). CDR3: CASSHSVGGLYEQYF. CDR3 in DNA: TGTGCCAGCAGCCATTCTGTGGGGGGGCTCTACGAGCAGTACTTC.

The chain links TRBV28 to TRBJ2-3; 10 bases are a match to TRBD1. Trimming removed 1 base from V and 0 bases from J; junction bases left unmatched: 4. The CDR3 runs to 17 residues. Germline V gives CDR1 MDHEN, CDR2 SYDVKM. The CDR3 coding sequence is TGTGCCAGCAGTTTATCGGGACAGGGGCCCAGCACAGATACGCAGTATTTT. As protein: CASSLSGQGPSTDTQYF.

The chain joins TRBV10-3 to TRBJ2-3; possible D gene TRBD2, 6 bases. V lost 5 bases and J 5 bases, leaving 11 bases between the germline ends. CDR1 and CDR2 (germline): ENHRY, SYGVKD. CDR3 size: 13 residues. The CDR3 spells CAISQDGGDTQYF. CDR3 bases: TGTGCCATCAGTCAAGACGGGGGAGATACGCAGTATTTT.

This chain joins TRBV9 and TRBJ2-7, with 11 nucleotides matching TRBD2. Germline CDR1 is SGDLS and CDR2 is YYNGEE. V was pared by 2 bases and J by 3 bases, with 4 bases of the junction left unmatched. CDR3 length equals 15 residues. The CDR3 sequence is CASSVLAGGNYEQYF. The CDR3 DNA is TGTGCCAGCAGCGTCTTAGCGGGAGGGAACTACGAGCAGTACTTC.

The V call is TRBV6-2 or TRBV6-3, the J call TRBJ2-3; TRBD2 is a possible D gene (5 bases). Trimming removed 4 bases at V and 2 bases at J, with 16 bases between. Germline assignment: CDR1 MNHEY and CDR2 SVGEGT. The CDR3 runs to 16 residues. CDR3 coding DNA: TGTGCCAGCAGTTCGCTAGCAACCGGGTCCACAGATACGCAGTATTTT. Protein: CASSSLATGSTDTQYF.

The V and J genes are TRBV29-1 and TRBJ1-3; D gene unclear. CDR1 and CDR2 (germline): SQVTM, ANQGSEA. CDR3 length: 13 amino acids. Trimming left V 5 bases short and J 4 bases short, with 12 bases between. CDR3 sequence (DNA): TGCAGCGTTCGGCAGGCTTCGGGAAACACCATATATTTT. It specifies CSVRQASGNTIYF.